This TCR beta chain was identified in a study of CD8 T cells in Susac syndrome. The individuals used as controls were healthy donors who had been matched for both age and sex. Negative isolation yielded the CD8+ and CD4+ T cells, while FACS enriched the TEMRA cells. Random hexamers served to reverse transcribe roughly 0.5 to 1 ug RNA. An immunoSEQ multiplex PCR generated amplified TCR beta CDR3 products spanning 54 Vbeta and 13 Jbeta. One entry per CDR3 protein, called by TCRdb with MiXCR from the immunoSEQ multiplex PCR reads. Of some 120,000 distinct CDR3 sequences listed, under 95% are singletons. Germline V lookup: CDR1 SGHDT, CDR2 YYEEEE. V lost 3 bases, J lost 6 bases, and 10 bases lay in between. The CDR3 is 13 residues long.

V is TRBV5-6 and J is TRBJ2-1; D ambiguous. The sequence was obtained from a human donor in good health. Specimen: CD8+ T cells from PBMCs. The CDR3 here is CASSSPVLNEQFF. Written as DNA, the CDR3 is TGTGCCAGCAGCTCCCCGGTCCTCAATGAGCAGTTCTTC.